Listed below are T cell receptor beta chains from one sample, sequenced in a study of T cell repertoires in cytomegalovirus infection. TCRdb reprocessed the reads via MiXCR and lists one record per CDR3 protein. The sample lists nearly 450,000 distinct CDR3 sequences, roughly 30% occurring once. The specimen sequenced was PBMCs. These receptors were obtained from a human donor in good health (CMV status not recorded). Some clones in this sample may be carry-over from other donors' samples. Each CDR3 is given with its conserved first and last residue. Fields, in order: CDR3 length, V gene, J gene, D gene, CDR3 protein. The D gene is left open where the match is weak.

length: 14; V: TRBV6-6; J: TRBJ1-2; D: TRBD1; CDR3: CASSYSGQGYGYTF
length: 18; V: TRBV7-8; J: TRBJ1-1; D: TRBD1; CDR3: CASSLAIATGAMNTEAFF
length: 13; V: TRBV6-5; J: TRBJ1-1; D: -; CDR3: CASSPPGNYEAFF
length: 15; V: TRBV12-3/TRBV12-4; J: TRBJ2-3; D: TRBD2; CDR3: CASRRLAGGRDTQYF
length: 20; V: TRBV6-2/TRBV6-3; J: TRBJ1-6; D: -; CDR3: CASSNRSKRTVSSYNSPLHF
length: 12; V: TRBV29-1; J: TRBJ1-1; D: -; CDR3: CSVAWQSTEAFF
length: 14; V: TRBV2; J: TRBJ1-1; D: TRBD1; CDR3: CASTRGLGNTEAFF
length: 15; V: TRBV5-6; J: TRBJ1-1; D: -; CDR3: CASSLSPLLNTEAFF
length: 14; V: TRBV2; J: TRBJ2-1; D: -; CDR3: CASSFTWEYNEQFF
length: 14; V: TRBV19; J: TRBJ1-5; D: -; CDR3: CASSSNRDNQPQHF
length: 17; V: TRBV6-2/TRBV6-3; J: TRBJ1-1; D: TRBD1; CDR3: CASSTHWTGGANTEAFF
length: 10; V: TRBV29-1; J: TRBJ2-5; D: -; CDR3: CSAFQETQYF
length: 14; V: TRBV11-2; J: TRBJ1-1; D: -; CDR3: CASSGGTSSTEAFF
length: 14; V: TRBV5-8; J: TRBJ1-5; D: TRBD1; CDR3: CASSLPDREWPQHF
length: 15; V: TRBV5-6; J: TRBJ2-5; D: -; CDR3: CASSVIPANQETQYF
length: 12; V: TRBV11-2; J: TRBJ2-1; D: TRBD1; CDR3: CASSTGQGKQFF
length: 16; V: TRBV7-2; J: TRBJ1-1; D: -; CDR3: CASSFSGSAETTEAFF
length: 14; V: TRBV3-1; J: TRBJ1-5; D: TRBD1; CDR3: CASSWGQENQPQHF
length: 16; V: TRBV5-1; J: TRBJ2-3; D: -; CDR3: CASSLEVAGARDTQYF
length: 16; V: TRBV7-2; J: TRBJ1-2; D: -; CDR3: CASSSNPVGVTDGSPF
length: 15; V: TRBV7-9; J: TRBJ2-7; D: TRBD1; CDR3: CASSSTGGLPYEQYF
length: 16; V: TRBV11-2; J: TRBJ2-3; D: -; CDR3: CASSTRPGSSTDTQYF
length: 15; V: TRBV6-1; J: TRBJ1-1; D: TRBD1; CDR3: CASTRGVLGNTEAFF
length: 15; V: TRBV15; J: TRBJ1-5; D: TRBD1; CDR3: CATSGGQGRNQPQHF
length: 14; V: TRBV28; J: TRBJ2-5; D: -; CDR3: CATLGRQDQETQYF
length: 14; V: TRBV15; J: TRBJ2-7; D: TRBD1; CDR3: CATSRGTGTYEHYF
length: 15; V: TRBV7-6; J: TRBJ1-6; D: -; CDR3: CASSSKSSYNSPLHF
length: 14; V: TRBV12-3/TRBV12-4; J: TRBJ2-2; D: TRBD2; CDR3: CASRLAGGTGELFF
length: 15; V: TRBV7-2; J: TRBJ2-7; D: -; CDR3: CASSLESQGMEEQYF
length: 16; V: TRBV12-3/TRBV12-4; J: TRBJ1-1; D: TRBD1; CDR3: CASSFLGQGANTEAFF
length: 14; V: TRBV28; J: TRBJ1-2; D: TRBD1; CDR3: CASSIRGMDYGYTF
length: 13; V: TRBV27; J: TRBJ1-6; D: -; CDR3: CASSLSYNSPLHF
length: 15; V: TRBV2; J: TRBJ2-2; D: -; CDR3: CASSAPSANTGELFF
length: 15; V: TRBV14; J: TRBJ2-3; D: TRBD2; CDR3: CASSQVLAGSDTQYF
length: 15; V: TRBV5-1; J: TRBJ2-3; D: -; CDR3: CASSLEGADTDTQYF
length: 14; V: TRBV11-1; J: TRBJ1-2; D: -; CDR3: CASSLPGYNYGYTF
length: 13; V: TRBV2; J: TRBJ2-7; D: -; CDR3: CATTDGYSYEQYF
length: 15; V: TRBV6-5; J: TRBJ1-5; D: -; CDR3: CASRATGLGNQPQHF
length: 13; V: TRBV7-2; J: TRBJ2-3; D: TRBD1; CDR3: CATVRGPTDTQYF
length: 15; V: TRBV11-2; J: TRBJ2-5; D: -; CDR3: CASSFWGAPQETQYF
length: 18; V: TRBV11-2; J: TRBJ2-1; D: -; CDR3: CASSLAPRASREYNEQFF
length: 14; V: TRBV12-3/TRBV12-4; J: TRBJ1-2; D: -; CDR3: CASSPPRGGYGYTF
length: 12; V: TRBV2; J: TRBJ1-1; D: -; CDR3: CASSVTDLEAFF
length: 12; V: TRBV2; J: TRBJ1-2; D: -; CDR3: CASVPLRPGYTF
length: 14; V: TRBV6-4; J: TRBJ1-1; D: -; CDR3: CASSDSGGRTEAFF
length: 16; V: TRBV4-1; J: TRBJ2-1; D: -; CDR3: CASSQVPGVPYNEPFF
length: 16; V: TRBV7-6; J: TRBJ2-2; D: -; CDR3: CASSLAGTSNTGELFF
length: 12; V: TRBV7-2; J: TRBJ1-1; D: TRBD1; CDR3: CASSYSGGEAFF
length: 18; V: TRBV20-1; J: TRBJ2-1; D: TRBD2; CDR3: CSALVPGLSTISYNEQFF
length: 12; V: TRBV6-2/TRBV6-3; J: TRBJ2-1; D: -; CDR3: CASSPGPIEQFF
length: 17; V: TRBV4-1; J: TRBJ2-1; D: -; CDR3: CASSRVGGGNSYNEQFF
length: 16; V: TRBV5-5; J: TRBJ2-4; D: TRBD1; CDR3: CASSLEGQALKNIQYF
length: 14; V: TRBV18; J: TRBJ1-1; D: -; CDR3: CASSEGRVNTEAFF
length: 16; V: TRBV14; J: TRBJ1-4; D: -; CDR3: CASSHLTGGTNEKLFF
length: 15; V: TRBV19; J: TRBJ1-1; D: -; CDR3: CASSILVGQGTEAFF